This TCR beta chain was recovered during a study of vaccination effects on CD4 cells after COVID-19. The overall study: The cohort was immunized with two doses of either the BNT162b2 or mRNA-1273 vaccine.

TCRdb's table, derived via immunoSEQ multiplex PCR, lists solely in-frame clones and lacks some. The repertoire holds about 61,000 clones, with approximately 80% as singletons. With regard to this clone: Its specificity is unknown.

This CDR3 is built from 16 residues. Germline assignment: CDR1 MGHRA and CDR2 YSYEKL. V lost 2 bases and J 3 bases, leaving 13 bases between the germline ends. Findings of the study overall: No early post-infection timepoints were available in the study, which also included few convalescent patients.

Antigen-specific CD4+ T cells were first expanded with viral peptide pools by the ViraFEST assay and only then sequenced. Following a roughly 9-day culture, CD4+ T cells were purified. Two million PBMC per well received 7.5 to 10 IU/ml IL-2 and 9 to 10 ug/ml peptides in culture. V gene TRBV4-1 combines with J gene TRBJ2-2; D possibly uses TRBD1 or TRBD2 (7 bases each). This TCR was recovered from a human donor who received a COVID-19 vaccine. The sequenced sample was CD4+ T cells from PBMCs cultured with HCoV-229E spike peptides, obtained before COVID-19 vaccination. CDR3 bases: TGCGCCAGCAGCCAATATTCAGGGGGGGACACCGGGGAGCTGTTTTTT. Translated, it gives CASSQYSGGDTGELFF.